This T cell receptor beta chain was observed in a study of T-cell reconstitution after alpha-beta-depleted transplantation in children. The library targeted TCRbeta and was prepared with unique molecular identifiers. TCRdb re-called the PCR reads with MiXCR, one entry per CDR3 protein. In the table there are a few hundred thousand distinct CDR3 sequences, over 7.5% of which are singletons. This clonotype was observed a few times. The antigen remains unidentified. Findings of the study overall: Diversity of TCRbeta at day 60 was high in some patients, arising from surviving recipient T cells and thymic progenitors. Two months or so post-transplant, alpha-beta T cells reportedly derived from several hundred expanded graft clones. Diversity and T-cell counts at one year after transplant derived mostly from new T cells.

CDR1 MDHEN and CDR2 SYDVKM come from the germline V gene. V lost 3 bases to trimming and J lost 4 bases; unmatched junction nucleotides: 16. CDR3 size: 18 residues. The sequence was collected from a female patient aged 2 to 10 who had a stem cell transplant for Fanconi anemia, so the T cells may come from the graft donor. The J gene is TRBJ2-3, the V gene TRBV28, with 7 bases identical to TRBD1. Sequences were derived from peripheral blood, sampled 360 days after TCRalphabeta/CD19-depleted stem cell transplant. The CDR3 region is CASSLPTRGQRRADTQYF. DNA of the CDR3: TGTGCCAGCAGTTTGCCGACGAGGGGGCAGAGGCGGGCAGATACGCAGTATTTT.